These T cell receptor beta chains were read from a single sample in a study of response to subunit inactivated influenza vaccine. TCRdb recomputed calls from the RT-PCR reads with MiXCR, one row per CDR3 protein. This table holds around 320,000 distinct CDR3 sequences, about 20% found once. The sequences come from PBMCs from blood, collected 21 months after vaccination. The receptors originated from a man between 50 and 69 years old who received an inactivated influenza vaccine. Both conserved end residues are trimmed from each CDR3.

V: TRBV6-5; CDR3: ASSYRASTDTQY
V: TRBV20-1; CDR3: SARETGDQPQH
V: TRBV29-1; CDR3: SVATGGNQPQH
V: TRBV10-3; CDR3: AISEYRIYEQY
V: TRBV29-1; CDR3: SVVGLGQSYEQY
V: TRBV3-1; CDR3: ASSHTSLSTDTQY
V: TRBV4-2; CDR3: ASSHPGTGGGYT
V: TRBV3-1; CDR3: ASSQDYGSNQPQH
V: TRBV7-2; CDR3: ASSPRLADTGELF
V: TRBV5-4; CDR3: ASSGRLALNNEQF
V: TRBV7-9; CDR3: ASSLEVPDTQY
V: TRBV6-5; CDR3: ASSRSSYEQY
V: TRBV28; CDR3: ASSLGGDAYEQY
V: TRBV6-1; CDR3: ASRDLTGFLSNTQY
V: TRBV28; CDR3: ASSFSWASNQPQH
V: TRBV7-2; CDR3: ASSPQTGYSNQPQH
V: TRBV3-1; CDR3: ASSPRGKITYNEQF
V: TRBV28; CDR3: ASSYLGGDRGIVTEAF
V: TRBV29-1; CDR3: SVGLGQGIGYT
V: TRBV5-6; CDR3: ASSLHGQGEVSDTQY
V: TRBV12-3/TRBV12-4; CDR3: ASTTVGNQPQH
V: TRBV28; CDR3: ASSSGAATNEKLF
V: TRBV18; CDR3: ASSQDTISNQPQH
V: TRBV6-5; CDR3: ASSFRQVNTEAF
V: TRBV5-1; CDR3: ASSHGTGGNQPQH
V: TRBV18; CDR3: ASSPARMNTEAF
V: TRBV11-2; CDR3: ASSATGTGGYNEQF
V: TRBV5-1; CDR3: ASSLEALNTGELF
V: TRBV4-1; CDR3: ASSQLGGQTNTEAF
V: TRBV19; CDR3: ASSWDNSYNEQF
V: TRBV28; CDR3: ASSLGWDSY
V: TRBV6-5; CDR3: ASSYSQMGYGYT
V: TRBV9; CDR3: ASSARQGVDTEAF
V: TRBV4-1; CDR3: ASSQEKGFRDTEAF
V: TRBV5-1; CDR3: ASSLANGAAAGDTQY
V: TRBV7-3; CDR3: ASRRTSGPQADTQY
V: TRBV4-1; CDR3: ASSQGLAGARSYNEQF
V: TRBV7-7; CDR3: ASSSSATDTQY
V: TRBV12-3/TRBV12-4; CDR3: ASSFIAGTTDTQY
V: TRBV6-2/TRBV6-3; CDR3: ASSRGIKTQY
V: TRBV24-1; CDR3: ATSDLYGRGNGELF
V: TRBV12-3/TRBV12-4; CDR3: ASSFGTGGAHGYT
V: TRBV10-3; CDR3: AISAGLRNYGYT
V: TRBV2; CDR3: ASSEGRTDTQY
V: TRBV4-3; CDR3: ASSQDIRGGNTEAF
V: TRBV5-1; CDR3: ASSLGPAGGGETQY
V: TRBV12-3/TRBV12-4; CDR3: ATRDSFSPNYGYT
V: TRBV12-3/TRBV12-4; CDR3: ASSSPPGGLAEQF
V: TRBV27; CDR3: ASSRLRLAGKAEQY